The T cell receptor (beta chain) described here comes from a study of blood T cell repertoires in COVID-19. The trim removed 9 bases at V and 5 bases at J, leaving 10 bases unmatched. This CDR3 spans 14 amino acids. Germline assignment: CDR1 LNHDA and CDR2 SQIVND (reference sequence). Participants spanned ages about 18 to 100 years and resided in roughly 26 US areas. The protocol was immunoSEQ multiplex PCR, while the TCRdb copy is restricted to in-frame clones and leaves out a portion. Of under 300,000 clones detected, over 80% appear once; the ten largest clones hold around 2%. The specimen sequenced was PBMCs or T cells enriched from blood (not recorded which). The chain uses TRBV19 and TRBJ1-5; 7 bases line up with TRBD1. This TCR was recovered from a woman aged 18 to 35 who had recovered from COVID-19. The CDR3 DNA follows: TGTGCCAGCCGACAGGGCTCTCGGTATCAGCCCCAGCATTTT. Its translation: CASRQGSRYQPQHF. The whole variable domain, filled in from reference TRBV19 and TRBJ1-5, reads DGGITQSPKYLFRKEGQNVTLSCEQNLNHDAMYWYRQDPGQGLRLIYYSQIVNDFQKGDIAEGYSVSREKKESFPLTVTSAQKNPTAFYLCASRQGSRYQPQHFGDGTRLSIL.